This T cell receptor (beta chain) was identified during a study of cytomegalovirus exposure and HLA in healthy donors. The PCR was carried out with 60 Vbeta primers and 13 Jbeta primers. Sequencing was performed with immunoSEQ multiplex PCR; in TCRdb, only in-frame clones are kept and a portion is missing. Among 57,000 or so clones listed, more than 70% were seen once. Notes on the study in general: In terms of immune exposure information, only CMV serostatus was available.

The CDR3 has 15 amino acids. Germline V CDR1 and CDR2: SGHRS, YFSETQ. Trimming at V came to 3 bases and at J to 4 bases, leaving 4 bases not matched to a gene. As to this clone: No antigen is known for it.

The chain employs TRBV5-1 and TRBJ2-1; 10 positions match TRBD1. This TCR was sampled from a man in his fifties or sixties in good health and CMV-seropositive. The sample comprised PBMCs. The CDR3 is CASSYSGQGYNEQFF. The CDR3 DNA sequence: TGCGCCAGCAGCTACTCGGGACAGGGGTACAATGAGCAGTTCTTC.